This TCR beta chain was captured in a study of radiotherapy plus CTLA-4 blockade in lung cancer. The ends were cut back, 4 bases at V and 5 bases at J, with 8 bases in the middle. The CDR3 covers 12 residues. Germline V gene sequence: CDR1 SGHDT, CDR2 YYEEEE. Study-level findings and limits: Researchers report tumor-derived TCR clones expanding in blood after radiotherapy plus ipilimumab. According to reports, early shifts in blood T cell clones, alongside interferon-beta, forecast response most accurately.

The assay was immunoSEQ multiplex PCR, and TCRdb's table has in-frame clones only and misses some. The table lists more than 100,000 clones, approximately 90% of them singletons, with 5.5% to 7% in the top ten. With respect to this clone: No antigen is known for it.

The starting material was peripheral blood, obtained from a patient treated with radiotherapy plus ipilimumab. The clonotype originates from a human donor with non-small cell lung cancer that progressed on radiotherapy plus ipilimumab. The chain joins TRBV5-6 to TRBJ2-3; the D is unclear. The CDR3 is CASSERLDTQYF. CDR3 nucleotide sequence: TGTGCCAGCAGCGAGAGACTAGATACGCAGTATTTT. The variable domain in full, with the rest retrieved from reference TRBV5-6 and TRBJ2-3, is DAGVTQSPTHLIKTRGQQVTLRCSPKSGHDTVSWYQQALGQGPQFIFQYYEEEERQRGNFPDRFSGHQFPNYSSELNVNALLLGDSALYLCASSERLDTQYFGPGTRLTVL.